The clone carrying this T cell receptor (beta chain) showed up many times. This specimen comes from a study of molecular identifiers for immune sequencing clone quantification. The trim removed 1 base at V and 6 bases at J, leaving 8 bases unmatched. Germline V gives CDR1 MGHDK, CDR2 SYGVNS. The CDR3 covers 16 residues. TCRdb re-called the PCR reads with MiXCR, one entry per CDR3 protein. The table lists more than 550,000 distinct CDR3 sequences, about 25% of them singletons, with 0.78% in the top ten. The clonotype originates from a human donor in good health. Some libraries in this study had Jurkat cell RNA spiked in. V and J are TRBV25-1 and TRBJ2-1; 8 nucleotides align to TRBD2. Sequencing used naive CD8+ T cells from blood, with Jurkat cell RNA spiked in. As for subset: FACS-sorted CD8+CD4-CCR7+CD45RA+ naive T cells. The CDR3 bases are TGTGCCAGCAGTGAATTTGGCGGGGGGCCTTCCAATGAGCAGTTCTTC. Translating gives CASSEFGGGPSNEQFF.